This T cell receptor (beta chain) was recovered during a study of beta chain features in type 1 diabetes. Study conclusions and caveats: VDJ junctions sequenced from type 1 diabetes patients showed fewer insertions and more deletions. The study left unresolved whether HLA type influences TCRB rearrangement.

Of note for this clone: The antigen is unknown.

Researchers reported sorting CD4+ naive, central memory, regulatory and stem cell-like memory cells via CD45RO/CCR7/CD25/CD127/CD95/CD27. Sequencing targeted expressed TCRB transcripts, as all isolated RNA had been reverse transcribed. Here immunoSEQ multiplex PCR was the method, and the copy in TCRdb shows in-frame clones only, minus some. The repertoire consists of more than 350,000 clones, with over 9.5% occurring once and the leading ten covering 0.035% to 0.05%. Per the germline V gene, CDR1 is MNHEY and CDR2 is SMNVEV (reference sequence). Trimming stripped 5 bases from V and 13 bases from J, with 6 bases between. This CDR3 is built from 10 residues.

The sequenced sample consisted of naive CD4+ T cells from blood. The chain recombines TRBV27 with TRBJ2-6; the D is unclear. The receptor comes from a woman aged 18-29 years in good health. CDR3 DNA: TGTGCCAGCAGTCCCCGGGTCCTGACTTTC. It is translated as CASSPRVLTF.